These 9 T cell receptor beta chains were sequenced from one sample in a study of cytomegalovirus exposure and HLA in healthy donors. The primer mix had 60 Vbeta and 13 Jbeta primers. Clones were sequenced by immunoSEQ multiplex PCR, and TCRdb holds only the in-frame ones, with some missing. The profile shows over 60,000 clones, less than 85% of them singletons. The specimen sequenced was PBMCs. The receptors stem from a woman between 25 and 40 years old in good health and CMV-seronegative.

The chain joins TRBV7-2 to TRBJ1-3, with unresolved D. In germline, CDR1 is SGHTA, CDR2 FQGNSA. The CDR3 is made up of 14 amino acids. V shed 3 bases and J shed 4 bases, with 10 bases lying between them. The CDR3 DNA sequence: TGTGCCAGCAGCTTCTTCGACGGGGGAAACACCATATATTTT. Protein product: CASSFFDGGNTIYF.

In this sample, this clone turned up once. This chain uses TRBV7-9 with TRBJ2-7; D gene unclear. CDR1 is SEHNR, CDR2 FQNEAQ, per germline (reference sequence). The CDR3 totals 12 residues. V was clipped by 2 bases and J by 6 bases, with 8 bases between them. The CDR3 region has the DNA TGTGCCAGCAGCTTATTCGGGTCCGAGCAGTACTTC. Residues: CASSLFGSEQYF.

V usage is TRBV29-1 and J usage is TRBJ2-1; D call uncertain. The CDR3 has 10 amino acids. The V end was cut by 4 bases, the J end by 7 bases, with 5 bases between. In germline, CDR1 is SQVTM, CDR2 ANQGSEA. The chain's CDR3 is CSVARNEQFF. The CDR3 nucleotides are TGCAGCGTTGCTCGGAATGAGCAGTTCTTC.

This chain links TRBV5-1 with TRBJ2-2; 8 bases are shared with TRBD2. Germline CDR1 and CDR2: SGHRS and YFSETQ. The length of the CDR3 is 17 residues. Trimming took 0 bases from V and 6 from J; bases not matched to a gene: 10. CDR3 bases: TGCGCCAGCAGCTTGGTCGGGCAGGGAGCGGGAGCCGGGGAGCTGTTTTTT. This sequence encodes CASSLVGQGAGAGELFF.

The chain has TRBV6-5 and TRBJ2-2; 10 positions match TRBD1. There are 14 residues in the CDR3. The germline V gene encodes CDR1 MNHEY and CDR2 SVGAGI. V was pared by 6 bases and J by 5 bases, with 3 bases of the junction left unmatched. DNA of the CDR3: TGTGCCAGCAGACCGGGACAGGGGACCGGGGAGCTGTTTTTT. Translating gives CASRPGQGTGELFF.

The chain combines TRBV10-3 with TRBJ2-3; D may be TRBD1 (5 bases). CDR3 length: 14 amino acids. Germline lookup yields CDR1 ENHRY and CDR2 SYGVKD. Trimming removed 3 bases from V and 2 bases from J, with 9 bases in between. The CDR3 spells CAISEDSPTDTQYF. The CDR3 DNA follows: TGTGCCATCAGTGAAGACAGCCCCACAGATACGCAGTATTTT.

This clone was seen just once. V gene TRBV2 combines with J gene TRBJ2-7; weak D call: TRBD1 (5 bases). CDR1 is SNHLY and CDR2 is FYNNEI in the germline V gene. There are 16 residues in the CDR3. Trimming cost V 0 bases and J 3 bases, with 15 bases left between them. This chain's CDR3 is CASSEALPGQGYEQYV. CDR3 coding DNA: TGTGCCAGCAGTGAAGCGCTTCCCGGCCAGGGCTACGAGCAGTACGTC.

This chain uses TRBV19 with TRBJ1-3, with TRBD1 identical over 8 bases. Unmatched junction bases numbered 7, after V lost 5 bases and J lost 1 base. Germline CDR1 and CDR2: LNHDA and SQIVND (reference sequence). The CDR3 extends over 16 amino acids. This CDR3 reads CASSFTGGASGNTIYF. For the CDR3, the DNA is TGTGCCAGTAGTTTCACAGGGGGAGCATCTGGAAACACCATATATTTT.

This clone was counted a few times. V is TRBV27 and J is TRBJ2-5, with D maybe TRBD2 (6 bases). V was trimmed by 6 bases and J by 5 bases, leaving 22 bases between them. The germline V gene has CDR1 MNHEY and CDR2 SMNVEV (reference sequence). The CDR3 sequence is 16 residues long. In nucleotides, the CDR3 is TGTGCCAGCAGCCCGCTAGCGCGCGCCTGGGGGGAGACCCAGTACTTC. Amino acids: CASSPLARAWGETQYF.